This T cell receptor beta chain was identified in a study of T cell responses to AZD1222 COVID-19 vaccine. Profiling relied on immunoSEQ multiplex PCR, and the TCRdb table lists in-frame clones only, not all of them. The sample shows tens of thousands of clones, roughly 85% of them seen only once. The CDR3 totals 15 residues. The germline V and J ends were trimmed by 5 bases and 6 bases, with 17 bases remaining between them. Germline values: CDR1 SGHTA, CDR2 FQGTGA. General study findings and limits: Among the donors, most were white British and more were female, and clonal diversity was possibly underestimated.

To note about this clone: What it binds is unknown.

The TCR comes from an adult who received the AZD1222 COVID-19 vaccine. The sample here was peripheral blood, taken 28 days after the second AZD1222 dose. The chain uses TRBV7-3 and TRBJ2-1; TRBD2 might be the D (5 bases). CDR3 amino acids: CASSPQAAGGNEQFF. CDR3 DNA: TGTGCCAGCAGCCCCCAAGCAGCAGGAGGCAATGAGCAGTTCTTC.